One sample yielded the 15 T cell receptor beta chains listed below, sequenced in a study of T cell responses to AZD1222 COVID-19 vaccine. Measured with immunoSEQ multiplex PCR; TCRdb has only the in-frame clones, and not every one. The repertoire consists of approximately 130,000 clones, with 80% to 95% occurring once and the leading ten covering approximately 3.1%. Sequenced here: peripheral blood, sampled on day 0 of AZD1222 vaccination. All receptors come from an adult in good health.

CDR3: CAIKGREGYNEQFF. The CDR3 bases are TGTGCCATCAAGGGGCGAGAAGGCTACAATGAGCAGTTCTTC. V and J are TRBV5-4 and TRBJ2-1, with a weak D call TRBD1 (5 bases). Germline CDR1 SGHNT, CDR2 YYREEE (reference sequence). V lost 9 bases and J 3 bases, leaving 16 bases between the germline ends. The CDR3 extends over 14 amino acids. Full variable domain (outside the CDR3, taken from reference TRBV5-4 and TRBJ2-1): ETGVTQSPTHLIKTRGQQVTLRCSSQSGHNTVSWYQQALGQGPQFIFQYYREEENGRGNFPPRFSGLQFPNYSSELNVNALELDDSALYLCAIKGREGYNEQFFGPGTRLTVL.

V is TRBV20-1 and J is TRBJ2-1; D unresolved. The CDR3 spans 12 residues. V shed 3 bases and J shed 9 bases, with 12 bases lying between them. Germline V gene sequence: CDR1 DFQATT, CDR2 SNEGSKA (reference sequence). CDR3 sequence reads: CSASAPPVEQFF. The CDR3 bases are TGCAGTGCTAGTGCCCCCCCGGTTGAGCAGTTCTTC.

The chain carries TRBV7-3 and TRBJ2-4; 9 bases are a match to TRBD1. In germline, CDR1 is SGHTA, CDR2 FQGTGA. The CDR3 is 13 amino acids. With V trimmed by 2 bases and J by 9 bases, 2 bases remained unmatched. Here the CDR3 reads CASSLGQGTIQYF. CDR3 sequence (DNA): TGTGCCAGCAGCTTAGGACAGGGGACCATTCAGTACTTC. Variable domain in full (rest from reference TRBV7-3 and TRBJ2-4): GAGVSQTPSNKVTEKGKYVELRCDPISGHTALYWYRQSLGQGPEFLIYFQGTGAADDSGLPNDRFFAVRPEGSVSTLKIQRTERGDSAVYLCASSLGQGTIQYFGAGTRLSVL.

J is TRBJ1-1 and V is TRBV6-5; D gene ambiguous. CDR3 length: 15 residues. The V and J ends lost 7 bases and 6 bases respectively, with 21 bases between them. The germline CDR1 and CDR2 sequences are MNHEY and SVGAGI. The CDR3 is CASTSRTLRAAEAFF. In DNA, the CDR3 is TGTGCCAGCACCTCCAGAACGTTGAGGGCGGCTGAAGCTTTCTTT.

The V gene is TRBV5-8, the J gene TRBJ2-7; D ambiguous. From germline, CDR1 is SGHTS and CDR2 YDEGEE. V was clipped by 0 bases and J by 1 base, with 11 bases between them. The CDR3 length is 15 residues. The CDR3 loop reads CASSLASSGSYEQYF. CDR3 sequence (DNA): TGTGCCAGCAGCTTGGCCTCCAGTGGGTCCTACGAGCAGTACTTC.

The J gene is TRBJ2-1, the V gene TRBV19, with TRBD1 matching 9 bases. Germline V lookup: CDR1 LNHDA, CDR2 SQIVND (reference sequence). The CDR3 runs to 15 residues. With V trimmed by 6 bases and J by 4 bases, 7 bases remained unmatched. Written as DNA, the CDR3 is TGTGCCAGTAGCTTAGACAGGGGGTCGTACAATGAGCAGTTCTTC. Translation: CASSLDRGSYNEQFF. The variable domain in full, with the rest retrieved from reference TRBV19 and TRBJ2-1, is DGGITQSPKYLFRKEGQNVTLSCEQNLNHDAMYWYRQDPGQGLRLIYYSQIVNDFQKGDIAEGYSVSREKKESFPLTVTSAQKNPTAFYLCASSLDRGSYNEQFFGPGTRLTVL.

V is TRBV19 and J is TRBJ1-1; 7 bases fit TRBD1. Germline CDR1 reads LNHDA; CDR2 reads SQIVND (reference sequence). The CDR3 runs to 15 residues. J lost 1 base, V lost 3 bases, and 5 bases had no gene match. CDR3 region: CASSIPYRGNTEAFF. CDR3 nucleotide sequence: TGTGCCAGTAGTATCCCTTACAGGGGGAACACTGAAGCTTTCTTT.

J is TRBJ2-1 and V is TRBV24-1, with TRBD1 as a possible D gene (6 bases). CDR1 is KGHDR, CDR2 SFDVKD, per germline. V lost 1 base and J 6 bases, leaving 12 bases between the germline ends. CDR3 length: 15 residues. The CDR3 coding sequence is TGTGCCACCAGTGATTTTACAGGGCGGACCAATGAGCAGTTCTTC. Translated, it gives CATSDFTGRTNEQFF.

The chain combines TRBV6-1 with TRBJ2-3, with 14 bases identical to TRBD2. The CDR3 extends over 15 amino acids. V shed 2 bases and J 11 bases; nucleotides not matched to a gene: 6. Looked up from germline, CDR1 is MNHNS and CDR2 is SASEGT. The chain's CDR3 is CASSEPGTSGRMQYF. DNA for the CDR3: TGTGCCAGCAGTGAACCCGGGACTAGCGGGAGAATGCAGTATTTT.

The chain couples TRBV7-2 to TRBJ1-1; D is uncertain. The CDR3 runs 13 residues. Germline CDR1 reads SGHTA; CDR2 reads FQGNSA. The V end lost 0 bases, the J end lost 5 bases, and 7 bases lay between the germline ends. The chain's CDR3 is CASSLAGLTEAFF. DNA of the CDR3: TGTGCCAGCAGCTTAGCAGGGTTAACTGAAGCTTTCTTT. The full variable domain, its missing parts supplied by reference TRBV7-2 and TRBJ1-1, is GAGVSQSPSNKVTEKGKDVELRCDPISGHTALYWYRQSLGQGLEFLIYFQGNSAPDKSGLPSDRFSAERTGGSVSTLTIQRTQQEDSAVYLCASSLAGLTEAFFGQGTRLTVV.

The chain couples TRBV7-8 to TRBJ2-2; 14 bases line up with TRBD2. This CDR3 comprises 18 residues. The ends lost 1 base at V and 5 bases at J; junction bases unmatched: 6. CDR1 and CDR2 from the germline V gene are SGHVS and FQNEAQ. The CDR3 here is CASSLGLAGGPRTGELFF. The CDR3 DNA sequence: TGTGCCAGCAGCTTAGGACTAGCGGGAGGGCCGCGGACCGGGGAGCTGTTTTTT.

This chain connects TRBV6-2 or TRBV6-3 to TRBJ1-2, with 7 bases matching TRBD1. Germline values: CDR1 MNHEY, CDR2 SVGEGT. Trimming removed 3 bases from V and 6 bases from J; junction bases left unmatched: 4. The CDR3 consists of 13 residues. CDR3 DNA sequence: TGTGCCAGCAGTTATAGGCAGGGGGATGGCTACACCTTC. It is translated as CASSYRQGDGYTF.

The gene calls are TRBV7-3 and TRBJ1-6; no clear D. Germline CDR1 SGHTA, CDR2 FQGTGA. Trimming took 5 bases from V and 2 from J, leaving 7 bases between them. The CDR3 is 14 residues long. The CDR3 DNA reads TGTGCCAGCAGCCGTGATGCCTATAATTCACCCCTCCACTTT. This translates into CASSRDAYNSPLHF.

The chain joins TRBV9 to TRBJ2-7; 9 nucleotides agree with TRBD2. The germline V gene encodes CDR1 SGDLS and CDR2 YYNGEE. V gave up 0 bases and J gave up 7 bases; unmatched junction bases: 5. This CDR3 spans 14 amino acids. The CDR3 is CASSVGLAGREQYF. The CDR3 DNA sequence: TGTGCCAGCAGCGTAGGCCTAGCGGGAAGGGAGCAGTACTTC.

V and J are TRBV4-1 and TRBJ2-1; TRBD2 aligns across 9 bases. The germline V gene has CDR1 MGHRA and CDR2 YSYEKL. V trimming: 0 bases; J trimming: 0 bases; junction bases outside the gene matches: 6. This CDR3 has 18 amino acids. The CDR3 DNA reads TGCGCCAGCAGCCAAGAAGGTAGCGGGAGCAGCTCCTACAATGAGCAGTTCTTC. Translation gives CASSQEGSGSSSYNEQFF.